Below are 7 T cell receptor beta chains sequenced from a single sample in a study of T cells after yellow fever vaccination. TCRdb re-analysed the 5' RACE reads in MiXCR, keeping a single row per CDR3 protein. Of about 510,000 distinct CDR3 sequences detected, 21% appear once; the ten largest clones hold 15% to 20%. The sequenced sample was PBMCs, obtained around 3 weeks after the first yellow fever vaccination. Receptors were obtained from a man aged 18 to 29 who received the YFV17D yellow fever vaccine.

This clonotype appeared a few times. The chain recombines TRBV5-1 with TRBJ1-2; 9 bases are shared with TRBD1. Germline loops: CDR1 SGHRS, CDR2 YFSETQ. V trimming: 6 bases; J trimming: 8 bases; junction bases outside the gene matches: 20. CDR3 size: 17 residues. CDR3: CASTDLNNSGQGNGYTF. Written as DNA, the CDR3 is TGCGCCAGCACCGATCTCAACAATTCCGGACAGGGGAACGGCTACACCTTC.

This clonotype has only a few counts. CDR3 protein: CASSLRGFSAGGFQETQYF. The DNA of the CDR3 is TGTGCCAGCAGCTTGAGGGGCTTCTCGGCGGGGGGGTTCCAAGAGACCCAGTACTTC. This chain links TRBV5-4 with TRBJ2-5; 9 bases line up with TRBD2. CDR3 length: 19 residues. CDR1 and CDR2 (germline): SGHNT, YYREEE (reference sequence). J gave up 1 base and V 1 base, and 14 bases lay outside the gene matches.

This clonotype appeared a few times. V is TRBV19 and J is TRBJ2-1; D uncertain. V lost 5 bases and J lost 8, with 13 bases in between. The CDR3 sequence is 13 residues long. CDR1 LNHDA and CDR2 SQIVND come from the germline V gene (reference sequence). CDR3 in amino acids: CASSPSDWDEQFF. CDR3 nucleotides: TGTGCCAGTAGTCCCTCGGATTGGGATGAGCAGTTCTTC.

This CDR3 reads CAISVVVDDYGYTF. The CDR3, as DNA: TGTGCCATCAGTGTGGTGGTTGACGACTATGGCTACACCTTC. The rearrangement links TRBV10-3 to TRBJ1-2; no reliable D call. Trimming shortened V by 4 bases and J by 3 bases, and 12 bases separated the two germline ends. The germline V gene encodes CDR1 ENHRY and CDR2 SYGVKD. CDR3 length: 14 residues.

The V gene is TRBV4-3, the J gene TRBJ2-3; the match to TRBD2 covers 9 bases. CDR1 LGHNA and CDR2 YSLEER come from the germline V gene. This CDR3 contains 16 residues. V gave up 5 bases and J gave up 2 bases; unmatched junction bases: 8. The CDR3 loop is CASSSRERGVTDTQYF. For the CDR3, the DNA is TGCGCCAGCAGCTCCCGTGAGCGGGGGGTCACAGATACGCAGTATTTT.

Here the CDR3 DNA reads TGCGCCAGCAGCTTGGGCGGGGTGGTCCCAGATACGCAGTATTTT. Amino acid sequence: CASSLGGVVPDTQYF. The chain carries TRBV5-1 and TRBJ2-3, with a weak D call TRBD2 (6 bases). With 0 bases removed from V and 4 bases from J, the gap between germline ends came to 12 bases. The CDR3 consists of 15 residues. The germline CDR1 and CDR2 sequences are SGHRS and YFSETQ.

This clonotype was picked up a small number of times. This rearrangement joins TRBV6-2 or TRBV6-3 to TRBJ2-5, with no clear D. There are 15 residues in the CDR3. CDR1 and CDR2 from the germline V gene are MNHEY and SVGEGT. V dropped 5 bases and J dropped 2 bases, with 15 bases sitting between them. The CDR3 loop reads CASSIQRAIQETQYF. The DNA of the CDR3 is TGTGCCAGCAGTATCCAGCGAGCAATACAAGAGACCCAGTACTTC.